This T cell receptor (beta chain) appears in the sequencing data of a study of neurological immune-mediated disorders. In this sample, this clonotype turned up many times. The cDNA came from 5'RACE, which used 10-nucleotide random UMIs. MiXCR, applied by TCRdb to the 5' RACE reads, yields one record per CDR3 protein. Of roughly 62,000 distinct CDR3 sequences in the sample, about an eighth were seen once. The CDR3 extends over 13 amino acids. CDR1 and CDR2 from the germline V gene are DFQATT and SNEGSKA (reference sequence). Trimming cost V 5 bases and J 1 base, with 10 bases left between them. The V call is TRBV20-1, the J call TRBJ2-3; either TRBD1 or TRBD2 may supply D (5 bases each). Sequenced material: PBMCs. The TCR sequence derives from a man aged 55 to 70 in good health. CDR3 sequence: CSADRGGTDTQYF. CDR3 DNA sequence: TGCAGTGCTGACCGAGGGGGCACAGATACGCAGTATTTT.